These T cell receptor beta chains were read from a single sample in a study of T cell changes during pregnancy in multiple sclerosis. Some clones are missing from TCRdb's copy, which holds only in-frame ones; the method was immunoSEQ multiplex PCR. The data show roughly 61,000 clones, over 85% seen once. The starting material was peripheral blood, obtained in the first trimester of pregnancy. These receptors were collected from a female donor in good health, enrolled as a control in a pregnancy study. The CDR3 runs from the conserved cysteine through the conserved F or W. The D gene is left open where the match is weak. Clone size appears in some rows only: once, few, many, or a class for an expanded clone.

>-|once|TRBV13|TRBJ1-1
CASSLLGGGRERRLNTEAFF
TGTGCCAGCAGCTTATTAGGGGGAGGGAGGGAACGGCGATTGAACACTGAAGCTTTCTTT
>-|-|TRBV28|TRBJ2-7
CASSFRWETPYEQYF
TGTGCCAGCAGTTTCAGGTGGGAGACACCCTACGAGCAGTACTTC
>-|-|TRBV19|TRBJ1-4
CASKQQGYHEKLFF
TGTGCCAGTAAGCAGCAGGGTTATCATGAAAAACTGTTTTTT
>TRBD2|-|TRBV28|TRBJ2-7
CASSFGGGPYEQYF
TGTGCCAGCAGTTTCGGGGGGGGTCCCTACGAGCAGTACTTC
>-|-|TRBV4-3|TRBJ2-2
CASSLQGSETGELFF
TGCGCCAGCAGCCTCCAGGGCAGTGAGACCGGGGAGCTGTTTTTT
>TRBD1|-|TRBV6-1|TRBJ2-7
CASSSTGGGDEQYF
TGTGCCAGCAGCTCGACAGGGGGGGGAGACGAGCAGTACTTC
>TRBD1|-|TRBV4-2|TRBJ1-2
CASSQGLQGNYGYTF
TGTGCCAGCAGCCAGGGCTTACAGGGGAACTATGGCTACACCTTC
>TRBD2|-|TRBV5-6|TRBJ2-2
CASSLSIWGLDPGGELFF
TGTGCCAGCAGCTTGAGTATATGGGGACTAGATCCTGGCGGGGAGCTGTTTTTT
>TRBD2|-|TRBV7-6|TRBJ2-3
CASSLGTSGSLDTQYF
TGTGCCAGCAGCTTAGGGACTAGCGGGTCCCTAGATACGCAGTATTTT
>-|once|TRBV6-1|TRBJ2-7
CASSPSGTFPLEQYF
TGTGCCAGCAGTCCATCCGGGACATTTCCACTCGAGCAGTACTTC
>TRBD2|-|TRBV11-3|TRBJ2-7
CASSLAGTSYEQYF
TGTGCCAGCAGCTTAGCCGGGACTAGCTACGAGCAGTACTTC
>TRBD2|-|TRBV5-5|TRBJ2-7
CASSRRTVDGTRRYEQYF
TGTGCCAGCAGTAGAAGGACGGTAGACGGGACTAGAAGATACGAGCAGTACTTC
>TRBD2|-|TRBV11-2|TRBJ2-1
CASSTLAGVFDEQFF
TGTGCCAGCAGCACGCTAGCGGGAGTGTTTGATGAGCAGTTCTTC
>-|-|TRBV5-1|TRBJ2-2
CASSLEYTGELFF
TGCGCCAGCAGTCTGGAGTACACCGGGGAGCTGTTTTTT
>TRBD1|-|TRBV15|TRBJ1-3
CATSRDRGNLPGNTIYF
TGTGCCACCAGCAGGGACAGGGGTAACCTCCCTGGAAACACCATATATTTT
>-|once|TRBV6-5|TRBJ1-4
CASSYSAGREKLFF
TGTGCCAGCAGTTACTCGGCAGGGAGGGAAAAACTGTTTTTT
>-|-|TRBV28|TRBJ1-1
CASSLGGATEAFF
TGTGCCAGCAGTTTAGGGGGCGCCACTGAAGCTTTCTTT
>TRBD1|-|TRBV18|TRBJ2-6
CASSPGQGNSGANVLTF
TGTGCCAGCTCCCCCGGACAGGGAAACTCTGGGGCCAACGTCCTGACTTTC
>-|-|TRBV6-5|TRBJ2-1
CASSYSLTRPNEQFF
TGTGCCAGCAGTTACTCCCTGACAAGACCAAATGAGCAGTTCTTC
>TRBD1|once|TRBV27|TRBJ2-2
CASSLFGQTIKGTGLGTGELFF
TGTGCCAGCAGTTTATTTGGACAAACTATCAAAGGGACAGGGCTAGGCACCGGGGAGCTGTTTTTT
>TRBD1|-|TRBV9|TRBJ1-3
CASSVESTPGTGGNTIYF
TGTGCCAGCAGCGTAGAAAGTACTCCCGGGACAGGGGGAAACACCATATATTTT
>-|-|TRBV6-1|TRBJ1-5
CASSVGAQGNQPQHF
TGTGCCAGCAGTGTAGGGGCTCAGGGCAATCAGCCCCAGCATTTT
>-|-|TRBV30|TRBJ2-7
CAWTQGSSYEQYF
TGTGCCTGGACCCAAGGGAGCTCCTACGAGCAGTACTTC
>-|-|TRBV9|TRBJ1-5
CASSRKGEGNQPQHF
TGTGCCAGCAGCAGGAAGGGAGAGGGCAATCAGCCCCAGCATTTT
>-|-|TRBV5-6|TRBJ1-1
CASSLNGWRTEAFF
TGTGCCAGCAGCTTGAACGGGTGGCGGACTGAAGCTTTCTTT
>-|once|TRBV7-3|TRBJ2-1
CASSPLGPNEQFF
TGTGCCAGCAGCCCTCTGGGCCCCAATGAGCAGTTCTTC
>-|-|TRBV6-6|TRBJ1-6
CASLDQGLNSPLHF
TGTGCCAGTTTAGACCAGGGGCTAAATTCACCCCTCCACTTT
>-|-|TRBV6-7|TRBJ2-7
CASNLTRTNSYEQYF
TGTGCCAGCAACCTCACCCGGACTAATTCCTACGAGCAGTACTTC
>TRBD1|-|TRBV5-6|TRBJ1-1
CASGMTGGNAEAFF
TGTGCCAGCGGGATGACAGGGGGAAACGCTGAAGCTTTCTTT
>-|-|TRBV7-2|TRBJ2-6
CASSQSGANVLTF
TGCGCCAGCAGCCAATCTGGGGCCAACGTCCTGACTTTC
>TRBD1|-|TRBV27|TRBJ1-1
CASSKPTGGSTEAFF
TGTGCCAGCAGTAAACCGACAGGGGGGAGCACTGAAGCTTTCTTT
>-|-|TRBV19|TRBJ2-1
CASSIGTLYNEQFF
TGTGCCAGTAGTATCGGGACTCTTTACAATGAGCAGTTCTTC
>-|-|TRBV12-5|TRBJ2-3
CASGLAGITDTQYF
TGTGCTAGTGGTTTGGCAGGGATCACAGATACGCAGTATTTT
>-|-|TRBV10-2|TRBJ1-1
CASSDIEGETEAFF
TGCGCCAGCAGTGACATCGAGGGAGAAACTGAAGCTTTCTTT
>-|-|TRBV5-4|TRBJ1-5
CASSAFGGSNQPQHF
TGTGCCAGCAGCGCTTTCGGGGGATCCAATCAGCCCCAGCATTTT
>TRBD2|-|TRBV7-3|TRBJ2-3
CASSSRLAGRVDTQYF
TGTGCCAGCAGCTCCAGACTAGCGGGTCGGGTAGATACGCAGTATTTT
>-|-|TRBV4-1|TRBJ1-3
CASSQGSQASGNTIYF
TGCGCCAGCAGCCAAGGAAGCCAGGCCTCTGGAAACACCATATATTTT
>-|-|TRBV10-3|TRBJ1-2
CAISDPLTENYGYTF
TGTGCCATCAGTGACCCGTTAACAGAGAACTATGGCTACACCTTC